The clone carrying this T cell receptor beta chain occurred a few times. Its specificity is not known. These data come from a study of T-cell reconstitution after alpha-beta-depleted transplantation in children. Study-wide results and limits: There were some patients whose high TCRbeta diversity at day 60 came from surviving recipient T cells and thymic progenitors. Several hundred expanded graft clones reportedly were the source of alpha-beta T cells about two months after transplant.

Unique molecular identifiers were incorporated into the prepared TCRbeta library. In TCRdb, the PCR reads were re-called with MiXCR into one record per CDR3 protein. Of fewer than 700,000 distinct CDR3 sequences listed, under 15% were seen once; the top ten hold over 2%. The V and J ends lost 5 bases and 6 bases respectively, with 17 bases between them. CDR1 SGDLS and CDR2 YYNGEE come from the germline V gene. This CDR3 spans 15 amino acids. This clonotype was obtained from a male patient younger than 18 who had a stem cell transplant for acute myeloid leukemia, so the T cells may come from the graft donor. This rearrangement joins TRBV9 to TRBJ2-2; D gene unclear. The specimen comprised PBMCs, mostly from graft donor cells, sampled 360 days after TCRalphabeta/CD19-depleted stem cell transplant. This CDR3 reads CASREDGLIAGELFF. CDR3 sequence (DNA): TGTGCCAGCAGAGAGGACGGGCTAATAGCCGGGGAGCTGTTTTTT.